This T cell receptor (beta chain) was retrieved from a study of read filtering for tumor transcriptome and immune sequencing. Study-level information: Mean patient age was roughly 70 years, range roughly 40 to 80; around 17 male, 14 female.

This CDR3 spans 13 amino acids. V was clipped by 6 bases and J by 15 bases, with 21 bases between them. Study results and caveats: RNA-seq captured clonotypes less deeply and reliably than IR-seq.

This clonotype is medium-sized (0.01 to 0.1%) within its sample. Its antigen remains unknown. The library was built from around 400 ng RNA with molecular barcoded adaptors for alpha/delta and beta/gamma chains. One entry per CDR3 protein results from TCRdb running MiXCR on the reads. Altogether 57,000 or so distinct CDR3 sequences are present, about 21% being singletons, with the ten largest covering roughly an eighth. The chain couples TRBV12-3 or TRBV12-4 to TRBJ2-1, with D perhaps matching TRBD1 (5 bases). The source material was a population of CD138-negative cells sorted from bone marrow. The TCR originated in a donor at least 40 years old with multiple myeloma. The CDR3 spells CASSSGWFYGPFF. The CDR3 nucleotides read TGTGCCAGCAGCTCAGGGTGGTTCTATGGGCCGTTCTTC.